The 7 T cell receptor beta chains reported below all come from one sample, sequenced in a study of cytomegalovirus exposure and HLA in healthy donors. The PCR made use of 60 Vbeta and 13 Jbeta primers. Data came from immunoSEQ multiplex PCR; TCRdb stores just in-frame clones and leaves some out. The sample has under 120,000 clones, about 59% seen once. What was sequenced was PBMCs. Receptors originate from a man aged 30 to 39 in good health and CMV-seropositive.

This clone was counted a few times. This chain uses TRBV15 with TRBJ2-5; 9 positions match TRBD1. J lost 5 bases, V lost 0 bases, and 4 bases had no gene match. This CDR3 contains 15 residues. The germline V gene encodes CDR1 LNHNV and CDR2 YYDKDF (reference sequence). The CDR3 loop is CATSRDRDREETQYF. The CDR3 region has the DNA TGTGCCACCAGCAGAGATCGGGACAGGGAGGAGACCCAGTACTTC.

The sample holds a few counts of this clone. J is TRBJ2-5 and V is TRBV4-2; 10 bases agree with TRBD2. CDR1 is LGHNA, CDR2 YNFKEQ, per germline. Trimming removed 0 bases from V and 4 bases from J; junction bases left unmatched: 2. The CDR3 consists of 15 residues. This chain's CDR3 is CASSQEASGGETQYF. The DNA of the CDR3 is TGTGCCAGCAGCCAAGAAGCTAGCGGGGGAGAGACCCAGTACTTC.

The V and J genes are TRBV27 and TRBJ2-2; 11 nucleotides align to TRBD2. The V gene end was trimmed by 3 bases and the J gene end by 4 bases; junction bases not matched to a gene: 1. This CDR3 has 15 residues. Germline V gene lookup returns CDR1 MNHEY and CDR2 SMNVEV (reference sequence). The CDR3 loop is CASSLLAGGTGELFF. The CDR3 coding sequence is TGTGCCAGCAGTTTGCTAGCGGGGGGCACCGGGGAGCTGTTTTTT.

In nucleotides, the CDR3 is TGTGCCAGCAGCTTAAGAGGGTCGGGAACTGAAGCTTTCTTT. Protein: CASSLRGSGTEAFF. The chain links TRBV7-2 to TRBJ1-1; no clear D. V lost 2 bases, J lost 5 bases, and 12 bases lay in between. The germline V gene encodes CDR1 SGHTA and CDR2 FQGNSA. CDR3 length equals 14 residues.

This clone came up a few times. This chain links TRBV2 with TRBJ2-2, with no clear D. CDR1 is SNHLY and CDR2 is FYNNEI in the germline V gene. The CDR3 length is 15 residues. Trimming cost V 2 bases and J 4 bases, with 11 bases left between them. In nucleotides, the CDR3 is TGTGCCAGCAGTGAATCTACTACGAGCACCGGGGAGCTGTTTTTT. The encoded protein is CASSESTTSTGELFF.

The CDR3 sequence is CASSATGALNTEAFF. Written as DNA, the CDR3 is TGTGCCAGCAGCGCGACAGGGGCATTGAACACTGAAGCTTTCTTT. The V call is TRBV9, the J call TRBJ1-1; 8 bases are shared with TRBD1. Germline V lookup: CDR1 SGDLS, CDR2 YYNGEE. CDR3 length equals 15 residues. Unmatched junction bases numbered 4, after V lost 3 bases and J lost 0 bases.

The chain employs TRBV9 and TRBJ1-4; D is unresolved. The CDR3 spans 15 residues. V lost 0 bases and J 3 bases, leaving 9 bases between the germline ends. Germline V CDR1 and CDR2: SGDLS, YYNGEE. The CDR3 DNA is TGTGCCAGCAGCGTAGGAACTGCTCCTAATGAAAAACTGTTTTTT. Amino acid sequence: CASSVGTAPNEKLFF.